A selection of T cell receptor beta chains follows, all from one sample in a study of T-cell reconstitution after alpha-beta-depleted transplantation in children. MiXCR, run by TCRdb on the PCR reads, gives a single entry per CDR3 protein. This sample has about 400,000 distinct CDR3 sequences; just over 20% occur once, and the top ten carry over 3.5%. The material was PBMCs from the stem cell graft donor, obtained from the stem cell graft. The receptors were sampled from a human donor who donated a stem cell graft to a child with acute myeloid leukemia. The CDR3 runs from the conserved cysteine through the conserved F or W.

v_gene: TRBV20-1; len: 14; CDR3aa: CSARPGSGPYEQYF
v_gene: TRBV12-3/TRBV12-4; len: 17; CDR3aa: CASSFSGTSGSVYEQYF
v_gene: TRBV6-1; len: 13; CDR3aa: CASSQGPYYEQYF
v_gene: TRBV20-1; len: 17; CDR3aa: CSARDIGSGRSYNEQFF
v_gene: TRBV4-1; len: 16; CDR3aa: CASSLSPTGYSYEQYF
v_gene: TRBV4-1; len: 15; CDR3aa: CASSQEGYPTDTQYF
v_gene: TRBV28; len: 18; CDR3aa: CASSAGTPGTSGIYEQYF
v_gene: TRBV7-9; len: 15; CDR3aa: CASSPPGGWDNEQFF
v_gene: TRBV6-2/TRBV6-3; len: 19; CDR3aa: CASSPTSWTSGGEGYEQYF
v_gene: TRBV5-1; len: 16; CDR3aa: CASSVSGTSGIYEQYF
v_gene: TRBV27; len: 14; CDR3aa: CASSYGGRAGELFF
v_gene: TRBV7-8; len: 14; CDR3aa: CASSSEARDTEAFF
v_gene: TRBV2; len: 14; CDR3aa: CASREAARSNEQFF
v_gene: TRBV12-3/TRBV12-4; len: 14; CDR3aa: CASSFGQGSSKQYF
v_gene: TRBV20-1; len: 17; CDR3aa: CSARNPSGGGPTDTQYF
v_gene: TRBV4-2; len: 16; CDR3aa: CASSQDRRGAPDTQYF
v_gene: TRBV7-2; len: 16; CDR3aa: CASSLVTVVSTDTQYF
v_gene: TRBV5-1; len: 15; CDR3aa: CASSIRQGMLAEAFF
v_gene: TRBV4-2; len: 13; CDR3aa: CASSPMGTDTQYF
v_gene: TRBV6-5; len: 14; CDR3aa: CASSSGRGGETQYF
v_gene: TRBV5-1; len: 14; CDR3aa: CASTADRGAEKLFF
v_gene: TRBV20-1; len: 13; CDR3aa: CSAREGPADTQYF
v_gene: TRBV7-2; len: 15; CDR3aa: CASSLASGYSYEQYF
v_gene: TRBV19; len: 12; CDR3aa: CASRSPHNEQFF
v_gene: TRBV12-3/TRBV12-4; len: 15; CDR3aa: CASSLAGGPVGEQYF
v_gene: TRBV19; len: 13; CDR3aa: CASSLSEVNEQFF
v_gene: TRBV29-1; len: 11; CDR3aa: CSVEHGTRKYF
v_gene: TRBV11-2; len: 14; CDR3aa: CASSLDPSSNEQFF
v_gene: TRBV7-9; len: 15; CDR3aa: CASNLAGAPSGELFF
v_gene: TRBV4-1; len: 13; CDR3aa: CASSQDRRHEQFF
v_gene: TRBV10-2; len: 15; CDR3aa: CASSDSSSTNEKLFF
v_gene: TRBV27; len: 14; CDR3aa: CASQPLANYNEQFF
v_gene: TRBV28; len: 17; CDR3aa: CASSPGTSKPSTDTQYF
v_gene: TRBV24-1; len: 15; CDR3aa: CATSVGQGARNEQFF
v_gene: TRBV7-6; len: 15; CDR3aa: CASSSPLSEQETQYF
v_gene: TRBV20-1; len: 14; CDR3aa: CSARAGTGVNEQFF
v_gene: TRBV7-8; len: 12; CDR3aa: CASSFSDYEQYF
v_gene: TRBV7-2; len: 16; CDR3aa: CASSLYSDRFTDTQYF
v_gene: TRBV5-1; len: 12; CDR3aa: CASRLGNTEAFF
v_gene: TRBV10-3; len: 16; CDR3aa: CAISDQLAGEADEQFF
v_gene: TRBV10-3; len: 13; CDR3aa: CAVSGRADYEQYF
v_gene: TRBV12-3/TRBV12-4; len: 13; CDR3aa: CASRPQLVTEAFF
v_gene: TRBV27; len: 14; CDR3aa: CASTPWGPADTQYF
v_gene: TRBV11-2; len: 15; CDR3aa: CASSLKSGPNQPQHF
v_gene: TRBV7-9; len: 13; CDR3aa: CASSRSFQETQYF
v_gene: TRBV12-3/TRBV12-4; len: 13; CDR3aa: CASSREAPGELFF
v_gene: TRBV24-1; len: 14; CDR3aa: CATSDPSGGQKTFF
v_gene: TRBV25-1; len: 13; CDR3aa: CASGAVGANVLTF
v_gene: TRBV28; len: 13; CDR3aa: CASKREDQETQYF
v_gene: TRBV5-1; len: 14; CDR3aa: CASSLEAGSDTQYF
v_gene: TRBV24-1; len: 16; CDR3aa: CATSDSRVWDTDTQYF
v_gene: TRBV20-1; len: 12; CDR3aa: CSAPGQGYEQYF